These T cell receptor beta chains were read from a single sample in a study of vaccination and CD4 T cells after COVID-19. Each CDR3 protein is one row after TCRdb ran MiXCR on the PCR reads. The data contain around 12,000 distinct CDR3 sequences, around 69% of them seen just once; the ten biggest clones take up 20% to 25%. These receptors are not linked to any known antigen. The specimen sequenced was CD4+ T cells from blood, cultured in vitro. These receptors all come from a human donor who had recovered from COVID-19. Each CDR3 is given with its conserved first and last residue. D genes are given only for firm matches. Where a row states a size, it is once, few, many or the class of an expanded clone; other rows omit it.

.	TRBV7-2	TRBJ1-6	TRBD1	CASSFFGTGANSPLHF	TGTGCCAGCAGCTTTTTCGGGACAGGGGCGAATTCACCCCTCCACTTT
.	TRBV15	TRBJ2-6	.	CATSRFRFSGANVLTF	TGTGCCACCAGCAGATTTCGCTTCTCTGGGGCCAACGTCCTGACTTTC
few	TRBV27	TRBJ2-7	.	CASSLGTRDEQYF	TGTGCCAGCAGTTTAGGGACTCGGGACGAGCAGTACTTC
medium-sized	TRBV7-2	TRBJ2-1	TRBD2	CASSLGTSGTSFF	TGTGCCAGCAGCTTAGGGACTAGCGGGACTAGTTTCTTC
.	TRBV6-5	TRBJ2-3	.	CASSYARTIGTDTQYF	TGTGCCAGCAGTTACGCCAGGACGATTGGCACAGATACGCAGTATTTT
.	TRBV28	TRBJ2-1	TRBD2	CASSSLAGGHYNEQFF	TGTGCCAGCAGCTCACTAGCGGGAGGGCACTACAATGAGCAGTTCTTC
.	TRBV18	TRBJ2-3	.	CASSPTDTQYF	TGTGCCAGCTCACCAACGGATACGCAGTATTTT
few	TRBV20-1	TRBJ1-3	.	CSANSGNTIYF	TGCAGTGCGAACTCTGGAAACACCATATATTTT
once	TRBV7-2	TRBJ2-3	.	CASSSPRPNTDTQYF	TGTGCCAGCAGCTCCCCCAGACCTAACACAGATACGCAGTATTTT
once	TRBV7-2	TRBJ1-2	.	CASSRRGRRSAYYGYTF	TGTGCCAGCAGCCGACGGGGGCGCCGGTCAGCTTACTATGGCTACACCTTC
.	TRBV6-1	TRBJ2-1	TRBD2	CASIPGLAGHSYNEQFF	TGTGCCAGTATTCCGGGACTAGCGGGACACTCCTACAATGAGCAGTTCTTC
.	TRBV6-1	TRBJ1-1	.	CASRENTEAFF	TGTGCCAGCAGAGAGAACACTGAAGCTTTCTTT
once	TRBV20-1	TRBJ2-1	TRBD2	CSARAGLAVDNEQFF	TGCAGTGCTAGAGCCGGACTAGCGGTGGACAATGAGCAGTTCTTC
few	TRBV7-8	TRBJ2-1	.	CASSFISRGGNEQFF	TGTGCCAGCAGCTTTATAAGTAGGGGTGGCAATGAGCAGTTCTTC
.	TRBV14	TRBJ2-7	.	CASSQTPPYEQYF	TGTGCCAGCAGTCAGACCCCCCCCTACGAGCAGTACTTC
once	TRBV5-1	TRBJ2-2	.	CASSLAPASGELFF	TGCGCCAGCAGCTTGGCCCCTGCCTCCGGGGAGCTGTTTTTT
.	TRBV6-5	TRBJ2-7	TRBD1	CASSYTTGTDEQYF	TGTGCCAGCAGTTACACGACAGGGACGGACGAGCAGTACTTC
.	TRBV7-8	TRBJ2-7	.	CASSLKDRSYEQYF	TGTGCCAGCAGCTTAAAAGACCGCTCCTACGAGCAGTACTTC
.	TRBV7-3	TRBJ1-6	.	CASSLQGGYNSPLHF	TGTGCCAGCAGCTTACAAGGGGGGTATAATTCACCCCTCCACTTT
once	TRBV28	TRBJ1-5	TRBD1	CASRRQGASNQPQHF	TGTGCCAGCAGACGTCAGGGGGCTTCTAATCAGCCCCAGCATTTT
.	TRBV6-2/TRBV6-3	TRBJ2-3	TRBD2	CASSYGLAGTMSTDTQYF	TGTGCCAGCAGTTACGGACTAGCGGGAACGATGAGCACAGATACGCAGTATTTT
few	TRBV27	TRBJ1-2	TRBD1	CASSLWGQGAWGYTF	TGTGCCAGCAGTTTATGGGGACAGGGGGCTTGGGGCTACACCTTC
.	TRBV7-2	TRBJ1-2	.	CASSQDIGPRGYGYTF	TGCGCCAGCAGCCAAGATATAGGTCCACGGGGGTATGGCTACACCTTC
.	TRBV12-3/TRBV12-4	TRBJ1-5	.	CASSLYSNQPQHF	TGTGCCAGCAGTTTATATAGCAATCAGCCCCAGCATTTT
.	TRBV15	TRBJ2-1	.	CATAGGDSAQFF	TGTGCCACCGCAGGGGGGGACAGCGCGCAGTTCTTC
few	TRBV7-9	TRBJ2-3	.	CASSHREDISDTQYF	TGTGCCAGCAGCCACAGGGAGGATATCTCAGATACGCAGTATTTT
.	TRBV7-9	TRBJ2-5	TRBD2	CASSQRGASGRETQYF	TGTGCCAGCAGCCAACGGGGGGCTAGCGGGAGAGAGACCCAGTACTTC
.	TRBV6-1	TRBJ1-2	.	CASSTREGYGYTF	TGTGCCAGCAGCACCAGGGAAGGCTATGGCTACACCTTC
.	TRBV7-9	TRBJ1-3	.	CASSETGVFSGNTIYF	TGTGCCAGCAGCGAAACCGGGGTATTCTCTGGAAACACCATATATTTT
medium-sized	TRBV11-3	TRBJ2-2	.	CASSPGQTRTGELFF	TGTGCCAGCAGCCCAGGACAGACGCGCACCGGGGAGCTGTTTTTT
.	TRBV7-6	TRBJ1-2	.	CASSLAAGVDYGYTF	TGTGCCAGCAGCTTAGCCGCAGGGGTCGACTATGGCTACACCTTC
.	TRBV7-2	TRBJ2-3	.	CASSLGAPGRSTDTQYF	TGTGCCAGCAGCTTAGGTGCGCCAGGGAGGAGCACAGATACGCAGTATTTT
.	TRBV4-3	TRBJ1-1	.	CASSQEPIGGKAFF	TGCGCCAGCAGCCAAGAACCCATCGGGGGGAAAGCTTTCTTT
.	TRBV6-2/TRBV6-3	TRBJ2-7	.	CASKLRGEMGREQYF	TGTGCCAGCAAGTTACGTGGGGAAATGGGACGCGAGCAGTACTTC
.	TRBV7-2	TRBJ2-2	.	CASSLVSPRGRELFF	TGTGCCAGCAGCTTAGTGAGCCCCAGGGGCCGGGAGCTGTTTTTT
.	TRBV29-1	TRBJ1-2	.	CSVAVGNYGYTF	TGCAGCGTTGCTGTCGGTAATTATGGCTACACCTTC
few	TRBV12-3/TRBV12-4	TRBJ1-2	.	CASSYTGKAYGYTF	TGTGCCAGCAGTTATACCGGGAAAGCCTATGGCTACACCTTC
.	TRBV6-5	TRBJ1-2	.	CASSYSIGDKAGYTF	TGTGCCAGCAGTTACTCGATTGGGGACAAGGCTGGCTACACCTTC
.	TRBV25-1	TRBJ2-5	.	CASSDLDSPQETQYF	TGTGCCAGCAGTGATCTGGACAGTCCCCAAGAGACCCAGTACTTC
.	TRBV12-3/TRBV12-4	TRBJ2-5	TRBD1	CASSLGDRRFQETQYF	TGTGCCAGCAGTTTGGGGGACAGGCGTTTCCAAGAGACCCAGTACTTC
few	TRBV20-1	TRBJ2-7	TRBD2	CSARDPSTSGSYEQYF	TGCAGTGCTAGAGATCCGTCCACTAGCGGGAGCTACGAGCAGTACTTC
.	TRBV7-2	TRBJ2-5	TRBD2	CASSFTTGGAGETQYF	TGTGCCAGCAGTTTCACCACCGGGGGGGCGGGAGAGACCCAGTACTTC
.	TRBV5-1	TRBJ2-1	.	CASSSSIFRNEQFF	TGCGCCAGCAGCTCGTCGATTTTCCGCAATGAGCAGTTCTTC
.	TRBV6-5	TRBJ1-1	.	CASSSSGSRGGVAFF	TGTGCCAGCAGTTCATCGGGTTCCAGGGGAGGAGTGGCTTTCTTT
.	TRBV20-1	TRBJ2-4	.	CSARETTNIQYF	TGCAGTGCTCGAGAGACCACAAACATTCAGTACTTC
.	TRBV20-1	TRBJ2-1	TRBD1	CSARGGQGVEEQFF	TGCAGTGCTAGAGGGGGACAGGGGGTTGAGGAGCAGTTCTTC